The 12 T cell receptor beta chains reported below all come from one sample, sequenced in a study of T cells expressing NK-cell markers (TCRdb year 2020). To prepare the library, 5' RACE was applied. For sequencing, an Illumina HiSeq 2000 was employed. TCRdb reprocessed the reads, so every CDR3 protein sequence counts as one entry and DNA is not shown. The sample table on file contains roughly 430,000 distinct CDR3 sequences. The ten largest clones take up 6% to 8% of the sample. The sample was blood T cells: a sorted CD56 or NKG2C T cell subset, CD4+ or CD8+ T cells, or bulk PBMC T cells (not recorded which). These receptors all come from a woman aged 18 to 75 in good health.

The chain combines TRBV28 with TRBJ2-1; TCRdb names TRBD2, which stays unverified in the absence of DNA. Germline V gives CDR1 MDHEN, CDR2 SYDVKM. The CDR3 runs 15 residues. The CDR3 loop reads CATILAGGGLGEQFF.

The CDR3 is CASSQDLGRQETQYF. J is TRBJ2-5 and V is TRBV4-3. Germline V gives CDR1 LGHNA, CDR2 YSLEER. CDR3 length: 15 amino acids.

The rearrangement links TRBV7-2 to TRBJ2-5; the TRBD2 assignment by TCRdb is unverifiable without DNA. Germline assignment: CDR1 SGHTA and CDR2 FQGNSA. The CDR3 has 15 amino acids. CDR3 in amino acids: CASSLRGPGRETQYF.

This chain links TRBV7-2 with TRBJ2-5; with no DNA, the TCRdb D assignment of TRBD1 cannot be verified. This CDR3 is 13 amino acids long. Germline values: CDR1 SGHTA, CDR2 FQGNSA. The chain's CDR3 is CASSPGQVETQYF.

The rearrangement uses TRBV7-9 and TRBJ2-2; TCRdb names TRBD2, which stays unverified in the absence of DNA. The CDR3 extends over 14 amino acids. Looked up from germline, CDR1 is SEHNR and CDR2 is FQNEAQ (reference sequence). The CDR3 is CASSHYSVTGELFF. Full variable domain (missing parts from reference TRBV7-9 and TRBJ2-2): DTGVSQNPRHKITKRGQNVTFRCDPISEHNRLYWYRQTLGQGPEFLTYFQNEAQLEKSRLLSDRFSAERPKGSFSTLEIQRTEQGDSAMYLCASSHYSVTGELFFGEGSRLTVL.

This chain joins TRBV12-3 or TRBV12-4 and TRBJ2-3; TCRdb reports TRBD2, a call that lacks DNA to check it against. The CDR3 has 15 amino acids. CDR3 loop: CASSWFGGSADTQYF.

The rearrangement uses TRBV28 and TRBJ1-1; the TCRdb D gene call, TRBD1, has no DNA to confirm it. The CDR3 runs 14 residues. CDR1 and CDR2 (germline): MDHEN, SYDVKM. The CDR3 spells CASSLDFGGTEAFF.

The CDR3 is CASSQEDTREQFF. V and J are TRBV4-1 and TRBJ2-1. The CDR3 contains 13 residues. Germline CDR1 is MGHRA and CDR2 is YSYEKL.

The chain is built from TRBV4-2 and TRBJ2-6. In germline, CDR1 is LGHNA, CDR2 YNFKEQ. The CDR3 is 16 residues long. This CDR3 is CASSQDATAGANVLTF.

This chain uses TRBV7-2 with TRBJ1-5. The germline V gene has CDR1 SGHTA and CDR2 FQGNSA. The CDR3 length is 12 residues. CDR3 sequence reads: CASSFDNQPQHF.

The V call is TRBV29-1, the J call TRBJ1-1; TCRdb proposes TRBD1, but this gene call is untestable without DNA. CDR1 SQVTM and CDR2 ANQGSEA come from the germline V gene. This CDR3 has 11 residues. CDR3 amino acids: CSVWDFPTGFF. Variable domain in full (rest from reference TRBV29-1 and TRBJ1-1): SAVISQKPSRDICQRGTSLTIQCQVDSQVTMMFWYRQQPGQSLTLIATANQGSEATYESGFVIDKFPISRPNLTFSTLTVSNMSPEDSSIYLCSVWDFPTGFFGQGTRLTVV.

This rearrangement joins TRBV20-1 to TRBJ1-1; the TCRdb D gene call, TRBD1, has no DNA to confirm it. This CDR3 spans 15 amino acids. The germline CDR1 and CDR2 sequences are DFQATT and SNEGSKA (reference sequence). The CDR3 loop is CSAKSLTGMNTEAFF.